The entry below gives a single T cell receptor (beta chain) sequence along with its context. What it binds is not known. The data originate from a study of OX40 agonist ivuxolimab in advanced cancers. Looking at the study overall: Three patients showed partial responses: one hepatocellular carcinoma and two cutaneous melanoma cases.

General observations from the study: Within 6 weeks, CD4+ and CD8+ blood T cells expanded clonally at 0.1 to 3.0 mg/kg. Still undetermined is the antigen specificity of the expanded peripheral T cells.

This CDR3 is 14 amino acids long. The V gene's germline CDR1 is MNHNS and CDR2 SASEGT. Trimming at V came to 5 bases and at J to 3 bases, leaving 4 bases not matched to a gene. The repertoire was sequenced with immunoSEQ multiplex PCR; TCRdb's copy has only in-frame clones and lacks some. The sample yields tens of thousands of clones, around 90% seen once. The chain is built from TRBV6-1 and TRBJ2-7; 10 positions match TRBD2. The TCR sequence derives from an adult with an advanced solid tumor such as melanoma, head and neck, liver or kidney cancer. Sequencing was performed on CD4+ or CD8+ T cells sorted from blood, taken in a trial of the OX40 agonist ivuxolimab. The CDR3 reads CASSSGRADYEQYF. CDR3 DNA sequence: TGTGCCAGCAGTAGCGGGAGGGCCGACTACGAGCAGTACTTC.